The 8 T cell receptor beta chains listed next were all sequenced from one sample in a study of STAT3 mutations in large granular lymphocyte leukemia. Study-wide results and caveats: At least one immunodominant TCR beta clonotype appeared in every T-cell large granular lymphocyte leukemia patient.

For these TCRs, the target antigens are not known. The assay was immunoSEQ multiplex PCR, and TCRdb's table has in-frame clones only and misses some. The sample has roughly 31,000 clones, about 80% seen once. The sample comprised peripheral blood mononuclear cells. These TCRs come from a woman aged 45 to 65 with T-cell large granular lymphocyte leukemia. Some clones in this sample may be carry-over from other donors' samples.

The chain employs TRBV18 and TRBJ1-2, with a tentative D call TRBD1 (6 bases). V was clipped by 4 bases and J by 2 bases, with 17 bases between them. This CDR3 is built from 16 residues. In germline, CDR1 is KGHSH, CDR2 LQKENI. The DNA of the CDR3 is TGTGCCAGCTCACTCGGACAGCGAAAGGCCAACTATGGCTACACCTTC. This gives the protein CASSLGQRKANYGYTF.

The chain carries TRBV6-5 and TRBJ1-1, with a weak D call TRBD1 (6 bases). This CDR3 spans 14 amino acids. Trimming stripped 6 bases from V and 1 base from J, with 12 bases between. The germline V gene encodes CDR1 MNHEY and CDR2 SVGAGI. CDR3 bases: TGTGCCAGCAGAACCTCGACAGGGAACACTGAAGCTTTCTTT. Protein: CASRTSTGNTEAFF.

This rearrangement joins TRBV5-1 to TRBJ2-7, with D unresolved. Germline CDR1 is SGHRS and CDR2 is YFSETQ. The CDR3 is 13 residues long. The germline V and J ends were trimmed by 4 bases and 3 bases, with 11 bases remaining between them. The chain's CDR3 is CASSGVGIYEQYF. The CDR3 DNA is TGCGCCAGCAGCGGCGTGGGGATCTACGAGCAGTACTTC.

CDR3 in amino acids: CASSLKEYYGYTF. The CDR3 nucleotides are TGTGCCAGCAGCTTGAAGGAGTACTATGGCTACACCTTC. This sequence joins TRBV5-6 and TRBJ1-2; D remains unclear. The germline gives CDR1 SGHDT, CDR2 YYEEEE. The CDR3 has 13 residues. The ends were cut back, 1 base at V and 3 bases at J, with 7 bases in the middle.

V gene TRBV7-9 combines with J gene TRBJ2-1, with a possible D match to TRBD2 (6 bases). The CDR3 length is 16 residues. Per germline, CDR1 SEHNR and CDR2 FQNEAQ (reference sequence). Trimming shortened V by 5 bases and J by 0 bases, and 14 bases separated the two germline ends. The CDR3 region has the DNA TGTGCCAGCAGCCCGGGACTGACTAGCTCCTACAATGAGCAGTTCTTC. This translates into CASSPGLTSSYNEQFF.

This sequence joins TRBV5-1 and TRBJ1-1, with D tentatively TRBD1 (5 bases). Germline CDR1 reads SGHRS; CDR2 reads YFSETQ. Trimming pared 4 bases from V and 5 bases from J, leaving 15 bases between. The CDR3 length is 14 residues. Written as DNA, the CDR3 is TGCGCCAGCAGCCCCGACCAGGGAGGTACTGAAGCTTTCTTT. It is translated as CASSPDQGGTEAFF. Variable domain in full (rest from reference TRBV5-1 and TRBJ1-1): KAGVTQTPRYLIKTRGQQVTLSCSPISGHRSVSWYQQTPGQGLQFLFEYFSETQRNKGNFPGRFSGRQFSNSRSEMNVSTLELGDSALYLCASSPDQGGTEAFFGQGTRLTVV.

This clone was picked up a small number of times. The CDR3 sequence: CASSLRLWGTSGNEQYF. The DNA of the CDR3 is TGTGCCAGCAGCTTACGCCTGTGGGGGACTAGCGGGAACGAGCAGTACTTC. The chain has TRBV7-2 and TRBJ2-7, with 13 positions matching TRBD2. V shed 2 bases and J 5 bases; nucleotides not matched to a gene: 9. In germline, CDR1 is SGHTA, CDR2 FQGNSA. The CDR3 extends over 17 amino acids.

The rearrangement links TRBV7-2 to TRBJ2-3; 9 bases match TRBD2. Trimming cost V 1 base and J 6 bases; bases outside gene matches: 5. Germline-derived CDR1 and CDR2 are SGHTA and FQGNSA. The CDR3 contains 15 residues. In nucleotides, the CDR3 is TGTGCCAGCAGCTTAGTGGCGGGAGGGACCGATACGCAGTATTTT. Amino acid sequence: CASSLVAGGTDTQYF.